What follows are 7 T cell receptor beta chains derived from one specimen sequenced in a study of cytomegalovirus exposure and HLA in healthy donors. Assay used: immunoSEQ multiplex PCR; TCRdb lists only in-frame clones, some missing. The sample yields approximately 65,000 clones, roughly nine tenths seen once. Sequenced input: PBMCs. These receptors were taken from a man in his late teens or twenties in good health and CMV-seronegative.

The count of this clone is one. This rearrangement joins TRBV9 to TRBJ1-2, with D maybe TRBD1 (5 bases). This CDR3 spans 13 amino acids. V lost 3 bases, J lost 8 bases, and 14 bases lay in between. Germline values: CDR1 SGDLS, CDR2 YYNGEE. CDR3 nucleotides: TGTGCCAGCAGCGCCAGGGAAGCGAGAGGCTACACCTTC. Translated, it gives CASSAREARGYTF. Full variable domain (missing parts from reference TRBV9 and TRBJ1-2): DSGVTQTPKHLITATGQRVTLRCSPRSGDLSVYWYQQSLDQGLQFLIQYYNGEERAKGNILERFSAQQFPDLHSELNLSSLELGDSALYFCASSAREARGYTFGSGTRLTVV.

The gene calls are TRBV19 and TRBJ2-3; perhaps TRBD2 as D (5 bases). Trimming took off 5 bases at V and 0 bases at J, with 12 bases between the two ends. Germline V gene lookup returns CDR1 LNHDA and CDR2 SQIVND (reference sequence). The CDR3 contains 15 residues. The CDR3 spells CASSPRAGSTDTQYF. The CDR3 nucleotides are TGTGCCAGTAGTCCGAGGGCCGGAAGCACAGATACGCAGTATTTT.

The chain links TRBV7-2 to TRBJ2-1, with 13 nucleotides matching TRBD2. The CDR3 totals 16 residues. J lost 4 bases, V lost 5 bases, and 5 bases had no gene match. Per germline, CDR1 SGHTA and CDR2 FQGNSA. Here the CDR3 reads CASSRTSGSLYNEQFF. The CDR3 DNA is TGTGCCAGCAGCCGGACTAGCGGGAGTCTGTACAATGAGCAGTTCTTC.

The V gene is TRBV7-3, the J gene TRBJ2-1; D unclear. Trimming removed 2 bases from V and 5 bases from J, with 7 bases in between. Germline CDR1 is SGHTA and CDR2 is FQGTGA. This CDR3 is built from 13 residues. CDR3 sequence: CASSLYEHNEQFF. CDR3 nucleotide sequence: TGTGCCAGCAGCTTATATGAGCACAATGAGCAGTTCTTC.

The V gene is TRBV7-2, the J gene TRBJ1-1; a possible D gene is TRBD1 (6 bases). The V end lost 5 bases, the J end lost 4 bases, and 11 bases lay between the germline ends. Germline V gene data show CDR1 as SGHTA and CDR2 as FQGNSA. The CDR3 consists of 13 residues. The DNA of the CDR3 is TGTGCCAGCAGCCCTGGGACACCCACTGAAGCTTTCTTT. Protein: CASSPGTPTEAFF. Full variable domain (remainder filled in from reference TRBV7-2 and TRBJ1-1): GAGVSQSPSNKVTEKGKDVELRCDPISGHTALYWYRQSLGQGLEFLIYFQGNSAPDKSGLPSDRFSAERTGGSVSTLTIQRTQQEDSAVYLCASSPGTPTEAFFGQGTRLTVV.

The rearrangement uses TRBV29-1 and TRBJ2-1; D possibly corresponds to TRBD2 (6 bases). The V gene's germline CDR1 is SQVTM and CDR2 ANQGSEA. CDR3 length: 14 residues. The V end lost 4 bases, the J end lost 7 bases, and 17 bases lay between the germline ends. The DNA for the CDR3 is TGCAGCGTTGGAGTGACTAGTTCGGGGAATGAGCAGTTCTTC. Encoded protein: CSVGVTSSGNEQFF.

J is TRBJ2-7 and V is TRBV6-4, with TRBD2 matching 9 bases. V shed 11 bases, J shed 4 bases, and the junction held 21 bases outside the gene matches. Germline-derived CDR1 and CDR2 are MRHNA and SNTAGT. The length of the CDR3 is 17 residues. The CDR3 DNA follows: TGTGCCCCTACCCCCTCTATAGCGGGAGCGACCTTGTACGAGCAGTACTTC. It is translated as CAPTPSIAGATLYEQYF.